The entry below gives a single T cell receptor (beta chain) sequence along with its context. These data come from a study of blood T cell repertoires in COVID-19. Methods used by the authors: The assay estimated nucleated cells by amplifying reference gene primers. Assay used: immunoSEQ multiplex PCR; TCRdb lists only in-frame clones, some missing. Clonal size and the V and J genes are those of that table, whereas D and trimming came from the DNA. The data hold 50,000 or so clones, with 65% to 85% observed a single time. Per germline, CDR1 MNHEY and CDR2 SMNVEV (reference sequence). The CDR3 sequence is 17 residues long. V lost 1 base to trimming and J lost 7 bases; unmatched junction nucleotides: 16. While infection was still active, Seattle patients were enrolled and then followed longitudinally.

The receptor's source is a man older than 75 with COVID-19, enrolled during active disease. Sequencing was done on a sample of peripheral blood. The rearrangement links TRBV27 to TRBJ2-7; 7 positions match TRBD1. In DNA, the CDR3 is TGTGCCAGCAGTTTATGGCCGATACTAGGCAGGGGGAAAGAGCAGTACTTC. Protein: CASSLWPILGRGKEQYF.